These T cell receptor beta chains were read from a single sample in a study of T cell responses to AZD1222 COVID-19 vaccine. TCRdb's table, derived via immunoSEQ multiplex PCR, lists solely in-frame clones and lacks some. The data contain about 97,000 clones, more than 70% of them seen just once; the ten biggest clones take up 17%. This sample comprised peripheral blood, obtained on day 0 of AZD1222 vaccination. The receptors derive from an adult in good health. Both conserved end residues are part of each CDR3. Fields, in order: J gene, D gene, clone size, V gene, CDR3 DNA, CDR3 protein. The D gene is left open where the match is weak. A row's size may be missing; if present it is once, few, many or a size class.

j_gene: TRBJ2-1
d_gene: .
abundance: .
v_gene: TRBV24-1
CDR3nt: TGTGCCACCAGTGTTGCGAGTGAGCAGTTCTTC
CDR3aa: CATSVASEQFF

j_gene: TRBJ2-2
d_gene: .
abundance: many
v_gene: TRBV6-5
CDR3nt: TGTGCCAGCACTTTGGGTGGCACCGGGGAGCTGTTTTTT
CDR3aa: CASTLGGTGELFF

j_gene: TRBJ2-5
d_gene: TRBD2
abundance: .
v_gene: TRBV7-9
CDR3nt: TGTGCCAGCAGCTTCGGCGGGGGGTTTAAAGAGACCCAGTACTTC
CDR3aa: CASSFGGGFKETQYF

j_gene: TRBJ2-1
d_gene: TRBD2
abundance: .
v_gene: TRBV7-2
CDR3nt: TGTGCCAGCAGCTTAGAGGCTAGCGGGTACAATGAGCAGTTCTTC
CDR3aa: CASSLEASGYNEQFF

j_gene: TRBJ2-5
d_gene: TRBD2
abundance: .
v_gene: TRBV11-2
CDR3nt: TGTGCCAGCAGCTTCTCCGGTAGCGGGAGAGAGACCCAGTACTTC
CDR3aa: CASSFSGSGRETQYF

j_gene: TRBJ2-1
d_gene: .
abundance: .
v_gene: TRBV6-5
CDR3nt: TGTGCCAGCAGTTACGACTCCTACAATGAGCAGTTCTTC
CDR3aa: CASSYDSYNEQFF

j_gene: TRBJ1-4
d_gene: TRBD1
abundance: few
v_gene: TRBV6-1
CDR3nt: TGTGCCAGCAGTGAATCGGACAGGGCCAGGGGTGAACTGTTTTTT
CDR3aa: CASSESDRARGELFF

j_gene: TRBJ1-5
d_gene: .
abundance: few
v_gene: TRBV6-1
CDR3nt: TGTGCCAGCAGTGAACAGGTTCAGCCCCAGCATTTT
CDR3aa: CASSEQVQPQHF

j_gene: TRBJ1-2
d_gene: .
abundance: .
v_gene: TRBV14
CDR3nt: TGTGCCAGCAGCCAGGTGGCAGCGAACTATGGCTACACCTTC
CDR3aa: CASSQVAANYGYTF

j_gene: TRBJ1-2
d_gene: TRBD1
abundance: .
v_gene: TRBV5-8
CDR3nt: TGTGCCAGCAGCTTGGACAGGGGAGGCTATGGCTACACCTTC
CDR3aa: CASSLDRGGYGYTF

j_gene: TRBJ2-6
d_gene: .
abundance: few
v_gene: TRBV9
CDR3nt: TGTGCCAGCAGCGTAGTTTCGGGGACCGGGGCCAACGTCCTGACTTTC
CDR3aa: CASSVVSGTGANVLTF

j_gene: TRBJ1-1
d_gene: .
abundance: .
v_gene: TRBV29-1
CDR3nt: TGCAGCGCGGAAAGGGGACGGGCGAGGAACACTGAAGCTTTCTTT
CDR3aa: CSAERGRARNTEAFF

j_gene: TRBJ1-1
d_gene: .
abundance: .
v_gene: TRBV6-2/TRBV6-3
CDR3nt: TGTGCCAGCAGTTACTCTCAACATGAAGCTTTCTTT
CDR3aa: CASSYSQHEAFF

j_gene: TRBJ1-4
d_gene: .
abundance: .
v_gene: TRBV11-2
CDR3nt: TGTGCCAGCAGCTCTTGGGACGGATATGAAAAACTGTTTTTT
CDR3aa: CASSSWDGYEKLFF

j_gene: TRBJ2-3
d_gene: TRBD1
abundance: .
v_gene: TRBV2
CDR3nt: TGTGCCAGCAGAGGAACCGGGACAGGGCGCTTTGGCACAGATACGCAGTATTTT
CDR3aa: CASRGTGTGRFGTDTQYF

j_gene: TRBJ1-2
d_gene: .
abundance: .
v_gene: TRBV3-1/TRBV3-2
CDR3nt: TGTGCCAGCAGCCAAGATTCGCCACCTCAAGGCTACACCTTC
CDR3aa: CASSQDSPPQGYTF

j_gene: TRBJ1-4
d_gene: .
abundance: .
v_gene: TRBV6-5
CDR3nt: TGTGCCAGCAAGGGAGGGTCAACAACTAATGAAAAACTGTTTTTT
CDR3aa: CASKGGSTTNEKLFF

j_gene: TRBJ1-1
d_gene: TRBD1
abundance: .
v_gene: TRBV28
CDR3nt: TGTGCCAGCAGTGAAGGGGGCCAGGGGGTGAGGACTTTCTTT
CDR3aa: CASSEGGQGVRTFF

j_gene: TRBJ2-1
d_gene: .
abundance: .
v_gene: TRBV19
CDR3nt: TGTGCCAGTAGTATGGGTCAGGGTGGGAATGAGCAGTTCTTC
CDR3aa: CASSMGQGGNEQFF

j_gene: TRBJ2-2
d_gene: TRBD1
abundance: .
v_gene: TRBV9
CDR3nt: TGTGCCAGCAGCACCCCTTCGGGACAGGGGTTTGGGAACACCGGGGAGCTGTTTTTT
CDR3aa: CASSTPSGQGFGNTGELFF

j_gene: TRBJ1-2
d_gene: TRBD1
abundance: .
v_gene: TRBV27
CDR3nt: TGTGCCAGCAGTTTGACAGGGGACAACTATGGCTACACCTTC
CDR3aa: CASSLTGDNYGYTF

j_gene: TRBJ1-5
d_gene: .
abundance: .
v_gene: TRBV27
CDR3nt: TGTGCCAGCAGTTTACAGTTTTATAGCAATCAGCCCCAGCATTTT
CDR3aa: CASSLQFYSNQPQHF